This T cell receptor (beta chain) was captured in a study of T cells in tuberculosis. Study details: T cells were selected with CD1B tetramers loaded with glucose monomycolate.

Specified time point: new active TB diagnosis, blood taken before or within 7 days of starting treatment. The V end was cut by 6 bases, the J end by 4 bases, with 17 bases between. CDR1 SGHTS and CDR2 YDEGEE come from the germline V gene. CDR3 length: 15 residues. Sequenced by immunoSEQ multiplex PCR; TCRdb stores in-frame clones only, minus some. The table includes tens of thousands of clones, roughly 88% detected once. This chain connects TRBV5-8 to TRBJ1-5, with D perhaps TRBD1 (6 bases). The TCR comes from an adult with tuberculosis. The sample in question was PBMCs, obtained at tuberculosis diagnosis. The CDR3 loop is CASTLGGLGNQPQHF. Written as DNA, the CDR3 is TGTGCCAGCACCCTAGGGGGTTTGGGGAATCAGCCCCAGCATTTT.